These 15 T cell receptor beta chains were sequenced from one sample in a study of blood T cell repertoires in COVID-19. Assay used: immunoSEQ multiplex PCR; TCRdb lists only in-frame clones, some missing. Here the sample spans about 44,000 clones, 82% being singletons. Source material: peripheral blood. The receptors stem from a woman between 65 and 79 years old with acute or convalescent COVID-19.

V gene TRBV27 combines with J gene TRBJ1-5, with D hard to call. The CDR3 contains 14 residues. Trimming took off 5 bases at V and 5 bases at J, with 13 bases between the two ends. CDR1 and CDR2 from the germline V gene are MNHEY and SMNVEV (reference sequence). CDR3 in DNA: TGTGCCAGCAGTGCCCTTCGAGGTGATCAGCCCCAGCATTTT. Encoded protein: CASSALRGDQPQHF.

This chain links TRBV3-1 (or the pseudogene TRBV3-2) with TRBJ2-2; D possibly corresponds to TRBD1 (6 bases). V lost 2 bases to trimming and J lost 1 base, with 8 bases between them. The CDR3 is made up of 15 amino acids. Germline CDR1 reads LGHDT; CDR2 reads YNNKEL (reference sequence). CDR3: CASSQKGQNTGELFF. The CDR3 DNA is TGTGCCAGCAGCCAAAAGGGACAGAACACCGGGGAGCTGTTTTTT.

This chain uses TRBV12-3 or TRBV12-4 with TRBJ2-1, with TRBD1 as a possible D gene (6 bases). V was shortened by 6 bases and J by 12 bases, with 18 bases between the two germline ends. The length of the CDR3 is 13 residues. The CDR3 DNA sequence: TGTGCCAGCAGCCGGGACACAGCTACCCGGCAGTTCTTC. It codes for CASSRDTATRQFF.

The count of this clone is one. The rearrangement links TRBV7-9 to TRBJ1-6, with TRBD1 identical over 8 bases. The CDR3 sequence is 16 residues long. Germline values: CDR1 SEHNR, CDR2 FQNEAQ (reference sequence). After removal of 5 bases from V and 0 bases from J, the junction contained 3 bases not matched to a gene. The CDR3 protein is CASSLTGGSYNSPLHF. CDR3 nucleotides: TGTGCCAGCAGCCTCACAGGGGGCTCCTATAATTCACCCCTCCACTTT.

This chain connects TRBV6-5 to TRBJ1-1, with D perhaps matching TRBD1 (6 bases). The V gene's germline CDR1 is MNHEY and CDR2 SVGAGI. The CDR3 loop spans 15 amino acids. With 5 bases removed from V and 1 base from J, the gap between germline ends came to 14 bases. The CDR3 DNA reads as TGTGCCAGCAGTAGGGGGTCGCTGGGGAACACTGAAGCTTTCTTT. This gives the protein CASSRGSLGNTEAFF.

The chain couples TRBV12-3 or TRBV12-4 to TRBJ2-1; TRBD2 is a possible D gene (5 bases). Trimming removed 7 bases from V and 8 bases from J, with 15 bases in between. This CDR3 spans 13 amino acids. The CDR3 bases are TGTGCCAGCATAAGTGGGAGTAGCGATGAGCAGTTCTTC. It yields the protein CASISGSSDEQFF.

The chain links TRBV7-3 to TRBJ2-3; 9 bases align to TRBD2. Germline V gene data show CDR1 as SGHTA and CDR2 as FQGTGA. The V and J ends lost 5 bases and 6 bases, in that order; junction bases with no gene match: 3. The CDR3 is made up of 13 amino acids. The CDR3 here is CASSRTSGDTQYF. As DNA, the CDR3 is TGTGCCAGCAGCCGAACTAGCGGGGATACGCAGTATTTT.

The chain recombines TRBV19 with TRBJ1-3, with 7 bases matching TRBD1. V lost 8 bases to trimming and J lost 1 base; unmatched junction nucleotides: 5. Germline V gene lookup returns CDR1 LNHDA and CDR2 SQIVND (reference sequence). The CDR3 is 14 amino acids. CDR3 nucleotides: TGTGCCAGTCTTCTCAGGGGGTCTGGAAACACCATATATTTT. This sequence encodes CASLLRGSGNTIYF.

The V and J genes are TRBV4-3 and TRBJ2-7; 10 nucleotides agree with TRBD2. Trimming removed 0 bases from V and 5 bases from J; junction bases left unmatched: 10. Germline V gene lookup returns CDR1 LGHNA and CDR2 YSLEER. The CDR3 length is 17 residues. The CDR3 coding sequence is TGCGCCAGCAGCCAAGATCTAGCGGGAGTGAGAGCGGACGAGCAGTACTTC. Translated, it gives CASSQDLAGVRADEQYF.

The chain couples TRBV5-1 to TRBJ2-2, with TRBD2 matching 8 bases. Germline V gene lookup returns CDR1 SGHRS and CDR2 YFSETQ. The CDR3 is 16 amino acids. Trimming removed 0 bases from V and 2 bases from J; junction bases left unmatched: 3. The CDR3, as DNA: TGCGCCAGCAGCTTGGCCTTAGCGGGAAACACCGGGGAGCTGTTTTTT. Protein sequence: CASSLALAGNTGELFF.

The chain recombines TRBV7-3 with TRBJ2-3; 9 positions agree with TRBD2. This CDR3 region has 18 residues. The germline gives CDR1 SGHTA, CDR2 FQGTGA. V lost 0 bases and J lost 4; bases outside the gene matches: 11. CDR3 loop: CASSLTFGGSGSADTQYF. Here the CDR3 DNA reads TGTGCCAGCAGCTTAACTTTCGGTGGTAGCGGGAGCGCAGATACGCAGTATTTT. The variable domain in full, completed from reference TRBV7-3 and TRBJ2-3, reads GAGVSQTPSNKVTEKGKYVELRCDPISGHTALYWYRQSLGQGPEFLIYFQGTGAADDSGLPNDRFFAVRPEGSVSTLKIQRTERGDSAVYLCASSLTFGGSGSADTQYFGPGTRLTVL.

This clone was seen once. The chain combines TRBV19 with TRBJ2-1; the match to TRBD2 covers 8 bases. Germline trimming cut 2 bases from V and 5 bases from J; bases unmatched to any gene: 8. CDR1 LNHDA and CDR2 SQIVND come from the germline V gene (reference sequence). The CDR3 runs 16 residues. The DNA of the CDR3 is TGTGCCAGTAGTATACTAGCGGGTCTCGGAAACAATGAGCAGTTCTTC. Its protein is CASSILAGLGNNEQFF.

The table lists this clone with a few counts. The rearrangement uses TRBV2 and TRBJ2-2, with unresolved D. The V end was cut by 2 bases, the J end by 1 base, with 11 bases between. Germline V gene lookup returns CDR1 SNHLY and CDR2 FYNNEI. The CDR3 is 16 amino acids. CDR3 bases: TGTGCCAGCAGTGAACAGGTCCCAATGAACACCGGGGAGCTGTTTTTT. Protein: CASSEQVPMNTGELFF.

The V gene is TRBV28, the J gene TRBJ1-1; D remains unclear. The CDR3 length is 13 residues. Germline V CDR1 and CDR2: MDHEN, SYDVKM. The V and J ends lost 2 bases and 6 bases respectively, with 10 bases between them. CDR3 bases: TGTGCCAGCAGTTTAACGGTCGGGGCTGAAGCTTTCTTT. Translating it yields CASSLTVGAEAFF.

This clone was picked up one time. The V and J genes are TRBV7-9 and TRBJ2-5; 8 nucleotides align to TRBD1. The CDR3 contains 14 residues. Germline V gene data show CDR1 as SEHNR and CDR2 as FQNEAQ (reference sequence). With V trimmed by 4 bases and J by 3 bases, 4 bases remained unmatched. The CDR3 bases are TGTGCCAGCAGCTCGGACAGGGCCAAAGAGACCCAGTACTTC. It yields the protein CASSSDRAKETQYF.